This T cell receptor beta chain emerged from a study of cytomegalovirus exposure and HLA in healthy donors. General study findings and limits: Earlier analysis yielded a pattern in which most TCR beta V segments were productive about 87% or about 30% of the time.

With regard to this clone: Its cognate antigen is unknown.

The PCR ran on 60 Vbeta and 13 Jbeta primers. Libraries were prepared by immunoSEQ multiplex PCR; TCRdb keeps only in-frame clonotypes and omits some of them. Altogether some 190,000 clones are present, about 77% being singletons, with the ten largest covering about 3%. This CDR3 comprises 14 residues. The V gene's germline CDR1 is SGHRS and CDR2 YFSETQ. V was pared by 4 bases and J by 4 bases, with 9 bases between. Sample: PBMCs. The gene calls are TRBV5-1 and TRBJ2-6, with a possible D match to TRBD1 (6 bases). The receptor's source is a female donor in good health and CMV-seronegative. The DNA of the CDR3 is TGCGCCAGCAGCCCAGGGGTGGGGGCCAACGTCCTGACTTTC. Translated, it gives CASSPGVGANVLTF.